A selection of T cell receptor beta chains follows, all from one sample in a study of T cell responses to AZD1222 COVID-19 vaccine. Using immunoSEQ multiplex PCR, the repertoire was profiled, and TCRdb retains in-frame clones only, with some absent. The sample consists of tens of thousands of clones, around 88% of them appearing once. This sample comprised peripheral blood, obtained on day 0 of AZD1222 vaccination. Source of these receptors: an adult in good health. CDR3s include the opening cysteine and the closing phenylalanine or tryptophan. A D gene is named only where the DNA matches it firmly. Size tells how often a clone was seen (once, few, many) or the class of an expanded clone, and some rows leave it out.

NA	NA	TRBV5-1	TRBJ1-4	CASSLDGGGGNEKLFF	TGCGCCAGCAGCTTGGATGGAGGGGGAGGCAATGAAAAACTGTTTTTT
NA	NA	TRBV28	TRBJ1-5	CADGGRRGQPQHF	TGTGCCGATGGGGGGCGCAGGGGTCAGCCCCAGCATTTT
NA	TRBD1	TRBV30	TRBJ1-3	CAWSSGTVSGNTIYF	TGTGCCTGGTCTTCCGGGACAGTCTCTGGAAACACCATATATTTT
NA	TRBD2	TRBV7-2	TRBJ2-7	CASRLIAGGSYEQYF	TGTGCCAGCAGACTTATAGCGGGGGGTTCCTACGAGCAGTACTTC
many	NA	TRBV27	TRBJ1-1	CASSLAANTEAFF	TGTGCCAGCAGTTTGGCTGCTAACACTGAAGCTTTCTTT
NA	TRBD2	TRBV4-1	TRBJ2-5	CASSQGAGVETQYF	TGCGCCAGCAGCCAAGGAGCGGGAGTAGAGACCCAGTACTTC
NA	TRBD2	TRBV15	TRBJ2-1	CATSTGLAYNEQFF	TGTGCCACCAGCACAGGACTAGCTTACAATGAGCAGTTCTTC
NA	TRBD1	TRBV19	TRBJ1-1	CASSATGEGTEAFF	TGTGCCAGTAGTGCCACAGGGGAGGGGACTGAAGCTTTCTTT
NA	TRBD2	TRBV28	TRBJ2-6	CASSTLAGGPGGANVLTF	TGTGCCAGCAGTACCTTAGCGGGAGGGCCGGGTGGGGCCAACGTCCTGACTTTC
NA	TRBD1	TRBV29-1	TRBJ2-7	CSVEGTGGYEQYF	TGCAGCGTTGAAGGGACAGGGGGCTACGAGCAGTACTTC
NA	TRBD1	TRBV29-1	TRBJ2-7	CSVEDTGGYEQYF	TGCAGCGTTGAAGATACAGGGGGCTACGAGCAGTACTTC
once	TRBD2	TRBV11-2	TRBJ2-1	CASSPKPGLVGEQFF	TGTGCCAGCAGCCCAAAACCAGGACTAGTTGGTGAGCAGTTCTTC